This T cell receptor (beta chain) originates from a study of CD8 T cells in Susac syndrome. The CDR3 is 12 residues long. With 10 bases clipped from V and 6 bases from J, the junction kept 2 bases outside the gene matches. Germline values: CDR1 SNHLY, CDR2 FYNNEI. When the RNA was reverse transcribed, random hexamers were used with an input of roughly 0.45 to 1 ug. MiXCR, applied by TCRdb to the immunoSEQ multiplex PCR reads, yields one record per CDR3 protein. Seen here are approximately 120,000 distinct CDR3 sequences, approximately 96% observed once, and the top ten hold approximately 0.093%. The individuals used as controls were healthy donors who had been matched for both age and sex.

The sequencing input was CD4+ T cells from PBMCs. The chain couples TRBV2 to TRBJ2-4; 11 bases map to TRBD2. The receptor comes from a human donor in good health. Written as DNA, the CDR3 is TGTGCCACCGGGACTAGCGGAAACATTCAGTACTTC. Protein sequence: CATGTSGNIQYF.